Following are 14 T cell receptor beta chains from one sample sequenced in a study of cytomegalovirus exposure and HLA in healthy donors. The PCR employed 60 Vbeta primers together with 13 Jbeta primers. Sequencing used immunoSEQ multiplex PCR; TCRdb keeps in-frame clones, though not all of them. This table holds some 190,000 clones, 80% found once. Input material: PBMCs. Receptors originate from a woman aged 25 to 39 in good health and CMV-seronegative.

This clone was seen just once. The rearrangement joins TRBV7-2 to TRBJ1-3, with D unresolved. Per the germline V gene, CDR1 is SGHTA and CDR2 is FQGNSA. V was pared by 0 bases and J by 3 bases, with 12 bases between. The CDR3 has 16 residues. CDR3 protein: CASSLAHLSDGNTIYF. In nucleotides, the CDR3 is TGTGCCAGCAGCTTAGCCCATCTGAGCGATGGAAACACCATATATTTT. Full variable domain (outside the CDR3, taken from reference TRBV7-2 and TRBJ1-3): GAGVSQSPSNKVTEKGKDVELRCDPISGHTALYWYRQSLGQGLEFLIYFQGNSAPDKSGLPSDRFSAERTGGSVSTLTIQRTQQEDSAVYLCASSLAHLSDGNTIYFGEGSWLTVV.

This clone was detected a few times. The chain uses TRBV9 and TRBJ2-7; D possibly corresponds to TRBD2 (6 bases). Germline V gene lookup returns CDR1 SGDLS and CDR2 YYNGEE. Trimming took off 0 bases at V and 5 bases at J, with 15 bases between the two ends. The CDR3 is 15 amino acids. The CDR3, as DNA: TGTGCCAGCAGCGTAGACCCTGGGGGGAGAGACGAGCAGTACTTC. As protein: CASSVDPGGRDEQYF. Drawing the rest from reference TRBV9 and TRBJ2-7, the complete variable domain is DSGVTQTPKHLITATGQRVTLRCSPRSGDLSVYWYQQSLDQGLQFLIQYYNGEERAKGNILERFSAQQFPDLHSELNLSSLELGDSALYFCASSVDPGGRDEQYFGPGTRLTVT.

V gene TRBV23-1 combines with J gene TRBJ2-7; 8 bases map to TRBD2. TRBV23-1 is an open reading frame, and its role is uncertain. There are 16 residues in the CDR3. V dropped 3 bases and J dropped 9; count of bases not matched to a gene: 16. This CDR3 is CASSHRFFMGLVRQYF. As DNA, the CDR3 is TGCGCCAGCAGTCATCGGTTTTTTATGGGACTAGTGAGGCAGTACTTC.

The chain links TRBV9 to TRBJ2-1, with D uncertain. Trimming took off 0 bases at V and 2 bases at J, with 6 bases between the two ends. Germline assignment: CDR1 SGDLS and CDR2 YYNGEE. The CDR3 has 14 amino acids. The CDR3 DNA is TGTGCCAGCAGCGTAGCGACACCCTACAATGAGCAGTTCTTC. Its protein product is CASSVATPYNEQFF.

The CDR3 loop reads CASREGADTQYF. In DNA form, the CDR3 reads TGTGCCAGCCGGGAGGGAGCGGATACGCAGTATTTT. This sequence joins TRBV13 and TRBJ2-3; 8 nucleotides match TRBD2. This CDR3 is 12 amino acids long. J gave up 6 bases and V 8 bases, and 4 bases lay outside the gene matches. Germline lookup yields CDR1 PRHDT and CDR2 FYEKMQ (reference sequence).

The chain couples TRBV7-8 to TRBJ2-7; D may be TRBD1 (6 bases). Germline V CDR1 and CDR2: SGHVS, FQNEAQ. The CDR3 extends over 16 amino acids. Trimming cost V 5 bases and J 2 bases, with 19 bases left between them. The CDR3 loop reads CASSGVWGPLTYEQYF. CDR3 DNA: TGTGCCAGCAGCGGGGTGTGGGGGCCGCTAACCTACGAGCAGTACTTC.

This clone has more than one count but fewer than ten. V and J are TRBV6-4 and TRBJ2-1; 7 bases line up with TRBD1. Looked up from germline, CDR1 is MRHNA and CDR2 is SNTAGT. Unmatched junction bases numbered 6, after V lost 5 bases and J lost 5 bases. This CDR3 is 14 amino acids long. CDR3 nucleotide sequence: TGTGCCAGCAGTATTGACAGGGTTAACAATGAGCAGTTCTTC. It specifies CASSIDRVNNEQFF.

The rearrangement uses TRBV29-1 and TRBJ1-4; D possibly corresponds to TRBD1 (5 bases). The ends were cut back, 7 bases at V and 8 bases at J, with 11 bases in the middle. The CDR3 sequence is 11 residues long. CDR1 and CDR2 from the germline V gene are SQVTM and ANQGSEA. CDR3 sequence (DNA): TGCAGCGGGGGGGACGTGGAAAAACTGTTTTTT. Translation gives CSGGDVEKLFF.

This chain uses TRBV2 with TRBJ1-3; possible D gene TRBD1, 5 bases. Germline V gene sequence: CDR1 SNHLY, CDR2 FYNNEI. The CDR3 runs 13 residues. Trimming removed 5 bases at V and 11 bases at J, with 16 bases between. The CDR3 sequence is CASSRTPPDPIYF. CDR3 coding DNA: TGTGCCAGCAGTAGGACACCACCCGATCCCATATATTTT.

The chain uses TRBV5-1 and TRBJ1-1, with a possible D match to TRBD1 (5 bases). The germline gives CDR1 SGHRS, CDR2 YFSETQ. V was cut by 0 bases and J by 4 bases, with 13 bases left in between. This CDR3 is built from 15 residues. The CDR3 loop is CASSLGGSLGTEAFF. The CDR3 region has the DNA TGCGCCAGCAGCTTGGGGGGCTCATTGGGCACTGAAGCTTTCTTT.

This rearrangement joins TRBV29-1 to TRBJ1-4; perhaps TRBD1 as D (6 bases). The germline gives CDR1 SQVTM, CDR2 ANQGSEA. This CDR3 contains 12 residues. Trimming cost V 6 bases and J 7 bases, with 12 bases left between them. The CDR3 region has the DNA TGCAGCGTATACAGGGACCCTGAAAAACTGTTTTTT. It specifies CSVYRDPEKLFF.

The V call is TRBV11-2, the J call TRBJ1-6; D is ambiguous. V shed 3 bases and J shed 8 bases, with 14 bases lying between them. The CDR3 loop spans 15 amino acids. Germline values: CDR1 SGHAT, CDR2 FQNNGV. The CDR3 protein is CASSLRAVTDSPLHF. The CDR3 nucleotides read TGTGCCAGCAGCTTGAGAGCTGTGACTGATTCACCCCTCCACTTT.

The chain couples TRBV4-1 to TRBJ2-4; 7 bases align to TRBD1. Germline V gene sequence: CDR1 MGHRA, CDR2 YSYEKL. V gave up 4 bases and J gave up 5 bases; unmatched junction bases: 8. The CDR3 length is 15 residues. The CDR3 loop reads CASSRWGQPENIQYF. The CDR3 coding sequence is TGCGCCAGCAGCCGTTGGGGACAGCCGGAAAACATTCAGTACTTC.

The rearrangement links TRBV5-1 to TRBJ1-3, with D possibly being TRBD1 (5 bases). CDR1 and CDR2 from the germline V gene are SGHRS and YFSETQ. This CDR3 is built from 14 residues. Trimming cost V 1 base and J 0 bases, with 5 bases left between them. The CDR3: CASSLTGSGNTIYF. In DNA form, the CDR3 reads TGCGCCAGCAGCTTGACAGGCTCTGGAAACACCATATATTTT.